These 27 T cell receptor beta chains came from one sample sequenced in a study of T cell responses to AZD1222 COVID-19 vaccine. The protocol was immunoSEQ multiplex PCR, while the TCRdb copy is restricted to in-frame clones and leaves out a portion. The table shows 95,000 to 150,000 clones, with approximately 80% occurring only once. This specimen consisted of peripheral blood, obtained 28 days after the second AZD1222 dose. The source of these receptors is an adult who received the AZD1222 COVID-19 vaccine.

V gene TRBV2 combines with J gene TRBJ2-5, with D unresolved. Germline lookup yields CDR1 SNHLY and CDR2 FYNNEI. The V gene lost 4 bases and the J gene lost 5 bases, with 11 bases spanning the gap. This CDR3 is built from 13 residues. The CDR3 DNA sequence: TGTGCCAGCAGTGTCCTGTTCGGTGAGACCCAGTACTTC. Its protein is CASSVLFGETQYF. Looking up the rest from reference TRBV2 and TRBJ2-5 gives the full variable domain: EPEVTQTPSHQVTQMGQEVILRCVPISNHLYFYWYRQILGQKVEFLVSFYNNEISEKSEIFDDQFSVERPDGSNFTLKIRSTKLEDSAMYFCASSVLFGETQYFGPGTRLLVL.

This clone was counted a few times. J is TRBJ2-5 and V is TRBV27, with D unclear. The CDR3 covers 13 residues. Germline lookup yields CDR1 MNHEY and CDR2 SMNVEV (reference sequence). Trimming stripped 5 bases from V and 1 base from J, with 8 bases between. Here the CDR3 reads CASSRLSQETQYF. In DNA form, the CDR3 reads TGTGCCAGCAGTAGGTTATCCCAAGAGACCCAGTACTTC.

This clone appeared a single time. The CDR3 DNA reads TGTGCCAGCAGCTTAGCCCAGGAGGGAGGAATAAGAGGCTACACCTTC. Residues: CASSLAQEGGIRGYTF. V gene TRBV7-2 combines with J gene TRBJ1-2; the D is unclear. This CDR3 is 16 amino acids long. The germline gives CDR1 SGHTA, CDR2 FQGNSA. Trimming stripped 0 bases from V and 8 bases from J, with 19 bases between.

V is TRBV29-1 and J is TRBJ2-2; D may be TRBD2 (6 bases). The ends were cut back, 6 bases at V and 5 bases at J, with 7 bases in the middle. The CDR3 covers 11 residues. Germline CDR1 is SQVTM and CDR2 is ANQGSEA. CDR3 region: CSVGGTGELFF. CDR3 nucleotide sequence: TGCAGCGTCGGGGGAACCGGGGAGCTGTTTTTT.

The gene calls are TRBV2 and TRBJ2-3; 8 bases align to TRBD2. Trimming took 0 bases from V and 8 from J; bases not matched to a gene: 4. CDR1 is SNHLY and CDR2 is FYNNEI in the germline V gene. This CDR3 has 14 residues. DNA for the CDR3: TGTGCCAGCAGTGAAGCGCTTCGGGAGGGTACGCAGTATTTT. As protein: CASSEALREGTQYF.

The CDR3 region is CASSGGTENIQYF. The CDR3 DNA follows: TGTGCCAGCAGCGGTGGGACAGAAAACATTCAGTACTTC. This rearrangement joins TRBV7-6 to TRBJ2-4; 7 bases fit TRBD1. V lost 5 bases to trimming and J lost 5 bases; unmatched junction nucleotides: 3. CDR3 size: 13 residues. Germline CDR1 reads SGHVS; CDR2 reads FNYEAQ.

The chain couples TRBV7-2 to TRBJ1-2; D is unresolved. Germline V lookup: CDR1 SGHTA, CDR2 FQGNSA. The CDR3 spans 14 residues. V lost 1 base, J lost 4 bases, and 10 bases lay in between. DNA for the CDR3: TGTGCCAGCAGCTTAGAAGGGCGGAGCTATGGCTACACCTTC. Translation gives CASSLEGRSYGYTF.

The chain joins TRBV28 to TRBJ1-1; a possible D gene is TRBD1 (5 bases). This CDR3 comprises 15 residues. Between the trimmed V and J ends, which lost 2 bases and 1 base, there was a span of 11 bases. The germline V gene has CDR1 MDHEN and CDR2 SYDVKM. CDR3 in amino acids: CASSLTRGGNTEAFF. The CDR3 DNA reads TGTGCCAGCAGTTTAACCCGGGGGGGGAACACTGAAGCTTTCTTT. The entire variable domain, with the rest obtained from reference TRBV28 and TRBJ1-1, is as follows: DVKVTQSSRYLVKRTGEKVFLECVQDMDHENMFWYRQDPGLGLRLIYFSYDVKMKEKGDIPEGYSVSREKKERFSLILESASTNQTSMYLCASSLTRGGNTEAFFGQGTRLTVV.

The V and J genes are TRBV9 and TRBJ2-2; 8 bases agree with TRBD1. CDR1 is SGDLS, CDR2 YYNGEE, per germline. V was clipped by 4 bases and J by 5 bases; unmatched bases: 7. CDR3 length: 15 amino acids. The CDR3 DNA reads TGTGCCAGCAGCCCTCCGAACAGGGGGACCGGGGAGCTGTTTTTT. Amino acids: CASSPPNRGTGELFF.

This clone has a handful of counts. The V gene is TRBV7-8, the J gene TRBJ1-3, with 8 bases matching TRBD1. Looked up from germline, CDR1 is SGHVS and CDR2 is FQNEAQ. Losses at the gene ends were 1 base for V and 4 bases for J; bases not matched to a gene: 3. The CDR3 covers 15 residues. The CDR3 bases are TGTGCCAGCAGCTTAGGGACAGGGAAAGGAAACACCATATATTTT. The encoded protein is CASSLGTGKGNTIYF.

DNA for the CDR3: TGCAGCGTGTCTCCCGGGACAGGGGGCTATGGCTACACCTTC. Residues: CSVSPGTGGYGYTF. This chain connects TRBV29-1 to TRBJ1-2; TRBD1 matches 11 bases. Trimming took 6 bases from V and 4 from J; bases not matched to a gene: 7. The length of the CDR3 is 14 residues. Looked up from germline, CDR1 is SQVTM and CDR2 is ANQGSEA.

The rearrangement joins TRBV4-1 to TRBJ2-1; 11 nucleotides match TRBD2. The V and J ends lost 0 bases and 9 bases, in that order; junction bases with no gene match: 4. Germline lookup yields CDR1 MGHRA and CDR2 YSYEKL. The CDR3 is 15 amino acids. The CDR3, as DNA: TGCGCCAGCAGCCAAGATTTCCTAGCGGGGGGTGAGCAGTTCTTC. This translates into CASSQDFLAGGEQFF.

The chain is built from TRBV7-8 and TRBJ1-3; the D is unclear. CDR3 size: 15 residues. Trimming removed 4 bases at V and 4 bases at J, with 14 bases between. CDR1 and CDR2 from the germline V gene are SGHVS and FQNEAQ. The CDR3 DNA follows: TGTGCCAGCAGCTCTAGTGGCGGCCGCGGAAACACCATATATTTT. Amino acid sequence: CASSSSGGRGNTIYF.

The chain links TRBV7-2 to TRBJ2-1; tentatively, D is TRBD2 (5 bases). The CDR3 length is 13 residues. Trimming removed 5 bases from V and 6 bases from J, with 11 bases in between. The germline V gene has CDR1 SGHTA and CDR2 FQGNSA. The CDR3, as DNA: TGTGCCAGCAGCCGGACTCCAGGCAATGAGCAGTTCTTC. This sequence encodes CASSRTPGNEQFF.

The chain combines TRBV28 with TRBJ1-4; maybe TRBD1 (6 bases). The CDR3 spans 12 residues. V gave up 8 bases and J gave up 4 bases, with 8 bases separating them. Germline CDR1 reads MDHEN; CDR2 reads SYDVKM. DNA for the CDR3: TGTGCCAGCGGGACAAATAATGAAAAACTGTTTTTT. Encoded protein: CASGTNNEKLFF.

The V gene is TRBV15, the J gene TRBJ1-1, with D uncertain. CDR3 size: 13 residues. Germline lookup yields CDR1 LNHNV and CDR2 YYDKDF (reference sequence). The V gene lost 8 bases and the J gene lost 3 bases, with 13 bases spanning the gap. The CDR3 loop reads CATSLATHTEAFF. The CDR3 bases are TGTGCCACCTCTCTGGCAACTCACACTGAAGCTTTCTTT. Complete variable domain (other parts from reference TRBV15 and TRBJ1-1): DAMVIQNPRYQVTQFGKPVTLSCSQTLNHNVMYWYQQKSSQAPKLLFHYYDKDFNNEADTPDNFQSRRPNTSFCFLDIRSPGLGDTAMYLCATSLATHTEAFFGQGTRLTVV.

This rearrangement joins TRBV5-1 to TRBJ2-1; no firm D call. This CDR3 comprises 15 residues. From germline, CDR1 is SGHRS and CDR2 YFSETQ. The V gene lost 4 bases and the J gene lost 5 bases, with 16 bases spanning the gap. CDR3 protein: CASSHLLDGNNEQFF. DNA of the CDR3: TGCGCCAGCAGCCACCTCCTGGACGGCAACAATGAGCAGTTCTTC.

The V and J genes are TRBV10-3 and TRBJ1-1; D is unresolved. Germline CDR1 ENHRY, CDR2 SYGVKD. This CDR3 contains 14 residues. Trimming left V 4 bases short and J 4 bases short, with 13 bases between. The CDR3 loop reads CAISGLMGGTEAFF. As DNA, the CDR3 is TGTGCCATCAGTGGCTTGATGGGTGGCACTGAAGCTTTCTTT.

The J gene is TRBJ2-5, the V gene TRBV28, with 14 bases fitting TRBD2. Looked up from germline, CDR1 is MDHEN and CDR2 is SYDVKM. The CDR3 runs 18 residues. V trimming: 7 bases; J trimming: 4 bases; junction bases outside the gene matches: 14. CDR3 nucleotide sequence: TGTGCCAGCATGACGCCGGCCGGGACTAGCGGGGGAAGAGAGACCCAGTACTTC. Residues: CASMTPAGTSGGRETQYF.

This clone was detected once. This chain joins TRBV9 and TRBJ1-6; D call uncertain. CDR1 is SGDLS and CDR2 is YYNGEE in the germline V gene. There are 16 residues in the CDR3. Trimming removed 0 bases from V and 5 bases from J, with 12 bases in between. In DNA, the CDR3 is TGTGCCAGCAGCGTAGCCTCGCAGCTAGATAATTCACCCCTCCACTTT. This codes for CASSVASQLDNSPLHF.

The chain has TRBV4-3 and TRBJ2-4; 8 bases line up with TRBD2. The CDR3 sequence is 15 residues long. The V gene end was trimmed by 4 bases and the J gene end by 8 bases; junction bases not matched to a gene: 10. Germline V CDR1 and CDR2: LGHNA, YSLEER. Here the CDR3 DNA reads TGCGCCAGCAGCCGAGGACTAGCTGGGTCGGACATTCAGTACTTC. The encoded protein is CASSRGLAGSDIQYF.

This clone has only one observation. This chain links TRBV6-2 or TRBV6-3 with TRBJ2-5, with 15 bases that match TRBD2. Germline assignment: CDR1 MNHEY and CDR2 SVGEGT. V gave up 0 bases and J gave up 5 bases; unmatched junction bases: 7. The CDR3 loop spans 18 amino acids. The CDR3 spells CASSYSGLAGGRRETQYF. The CDR3 DNA reads as TGTGCCAGCAGTTACTCCGGACTAGCGGGGGGGCGTAGGGAGACCCAGTACTTC.

V gene TRBV7-2 combines with J gene TRBJ1-2, with unresolved D. V shed 5 bases and J shed 4 bases, with 11 bases lying between them. Germline CDR1 is SGHTA and CDR2 is FQGNSA. The CDR3 loop spans 13 amino acids. Here the CDR3 reads CASSNGVSYGYTF. DNA of the CDR3: TGTGCCAGCAGCAACGGGGTTTCCTATGGCTACACCTTC.

The CDR3 loop reads CASSGPADYEQYF. DNA for the CDR3: TGTGCCAGCTCAGGCCCCGCCGACTACGAGCAGTACTTC. The chain employs TRBV18 and TRBJ2-7; D remains unclear. V dropped 5 bases and J dropped 3 bases, with 11 bases sitting between them. Germline assignment: CDR1 KGHSH and CDR2 LQKENI. The CDR3 is 13 amino acids.

V and J are TRBV11-3 and TRBJ2-1; a weak D match, TRBD2 (5 bases). The CDR3 runs to 15 residues. Trimming removed 3 bases at V and 7 bases at J, with 16 bases between. The germline V gene has CDR1 SGHNT and CDR2 YENEEA. CDR3 nucleotide sequence: TGTGCCAGCAGCTTGGGCCCGACTCCGGGGAATGAGCAGTTCTTC. Its protein is CASSLGPTPGNEQFF. Drawing the rest from reference TRBV11-3 and TRBJ2-1, the complete variable domain is EAGVVQSPRYKIIEKKQPVAFWCNPISGHNTLYWYLQNLGQGPELLIRYENEEAVDDSQLPKDRFSAERLKGVDSTLKIQPAELGDSAVYLCASSLGPTPGNEQFFGPGTRLTVL.

This chain links TRBV3-1 (or the pseudogene TRBV3-2) with TRBJ1-5; possible D gene TRBD1, 6 bases. CDR3 length: 18 amino acids. Trimming took off 8 bases at V and 4 bases at J, with 27 bases between the two ends. In germline, CDR1 is LGHDT, CDR2 YNNKEL (reference sequence). The chain's CDR3 is CASSGSMGHPMGNQPQHF. CDR3 coding DNA: TGTGCCAGCTCAGGTTCTATGGGACACCCTATGGGTAATCAGCCCCAGCATTTT.

The CDR3 spells CASSYRTALNQPQHF. Written as DNA, the CDR3 is TGTGCCAGCAGTTATAGGACTGCCCTCAATCAGCCCCAGCATTTT. The V call is TRBV6-2 or TRBV6-3, the J call TRBJ1-5; D gene ambiguous. CDR1 and CDR2 (germline): MNHEY, SVGEGT. V lost 3 bases and J 3 bases, leaving 12 bases between the germline ends. The CDR3 spans 15 residues.